This T cell receptor (beta chain) comes out of a study of blood T cell repertoires in COVID-19. Study background: PBMCs, B-cell-depleted T cells, or T cells provided the cDNA or gDNA that made up the material.

Trimming left V 3 bases short and J 2 bases short, with 14 bases between. Germline lookup yields CDR1 ENHRY and CDR2 SYGVKD. This CDR3 is built from 15 residues. Sequencing used immunoSEQ multiplex PCR; TCRdb keeps in-frame clones, though not all of them. This sample has about 230,000 clones, with 65% to 90% found just once. Participant age was about 18 to 100 years, and participants resided in approximately 24 US areas. Recovered status applied to Cohort 3 donors who had two consecutive negative PCRs. It also applied to those with clearance or with symptom resolution. V is TRBV10-3 and J is TRBJ2-7; D is perhaps TRBD1 (6 bases). The sequenced sample was PBMCs or T cells enriched from blood (not recorded which). This clonotype originated in a man aged 18 to 30 who had recovered from COVID-19. In DNA, the CDR3 is TGTGCCATCAGTGAAATAGACAGGCTCCCCTACGAGCAGTACTTC. Residues: CAISEIDRLPYEQYF.